This T cell receptor beta chain was sequenced for a study of control samples from healthy donors and cancer patients. Germline V gives CDR1 LGHDT, CDR2 YNNKEL (reference sequence). After removal of 4 bases from V and 10 bases from J, the junction contained 11 bases not matched to a gene. The CDR3 is 16 residues long. The assay was immunoSEQ multiplex PCR, and TCRdb's table has in-frame clones only and misses some. The sample lists some 120,000 clones, around 93% occurring once. Input material: blood. The V and J genes are TRBV3-1 (or the pseudogene TRBV3-2) and TRBJ1-6; 9 nucleotides line up with TRBD1. This clonotype was obtained from a man between 18 and 29 years old in good health. The CDR3 nucleotides are TGTGCCAGCAGCCGACGCCCCGGGACAGGGAACTCACCCCTCCACTTT. Protein: CASSRRPGTGNSPLHF.